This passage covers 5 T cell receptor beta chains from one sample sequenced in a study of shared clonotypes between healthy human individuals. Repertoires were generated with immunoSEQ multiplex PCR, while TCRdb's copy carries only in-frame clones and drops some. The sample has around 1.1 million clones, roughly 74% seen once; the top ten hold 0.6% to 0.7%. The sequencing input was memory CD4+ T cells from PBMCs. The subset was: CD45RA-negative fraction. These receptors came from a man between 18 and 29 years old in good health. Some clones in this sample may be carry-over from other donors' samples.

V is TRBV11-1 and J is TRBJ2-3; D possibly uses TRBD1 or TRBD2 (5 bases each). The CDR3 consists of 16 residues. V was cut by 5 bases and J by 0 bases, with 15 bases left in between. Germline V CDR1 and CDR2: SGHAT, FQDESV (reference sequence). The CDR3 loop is CASSPGTSSSTDTQYF. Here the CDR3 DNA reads TGTGCCAGCAGCCCGGGGACCTCATCTAGCACAGATACGCAGTATTTT.

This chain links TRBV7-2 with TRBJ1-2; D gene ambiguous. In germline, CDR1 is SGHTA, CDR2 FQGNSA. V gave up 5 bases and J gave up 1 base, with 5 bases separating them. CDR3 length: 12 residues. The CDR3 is CASSNLNYGYTF. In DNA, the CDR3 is TGTGCCAGCAGCAACCTTAACTATGGCTACACCTTC.

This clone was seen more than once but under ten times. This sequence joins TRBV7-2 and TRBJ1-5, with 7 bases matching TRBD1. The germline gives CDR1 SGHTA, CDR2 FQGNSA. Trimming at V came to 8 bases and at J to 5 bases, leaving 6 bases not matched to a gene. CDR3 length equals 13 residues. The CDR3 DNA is TGTGCCAGCGCAGGGGGGCGGGATCAGCCCCAGCATTTT. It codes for CASAGGRDQPQHF. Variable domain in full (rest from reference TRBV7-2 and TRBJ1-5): GAGVSQSPSNKVTEKGKDVELRCDPISGHTALYWYRQSLGQGLEFLIYFQGNSAPDKSGLPSDRFSAERTGGSVSTLTIQRTQQEDSAVYLCASAGGRDQPQHFGDGTRLSIL.

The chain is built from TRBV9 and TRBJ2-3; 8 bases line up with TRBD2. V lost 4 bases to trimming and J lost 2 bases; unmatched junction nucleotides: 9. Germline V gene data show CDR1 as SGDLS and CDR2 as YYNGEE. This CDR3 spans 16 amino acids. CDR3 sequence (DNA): TGTGCCAGCAGCCCCCCGGGGGGGAGATCCACAGATACGCAGTATTTT. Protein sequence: CASSPPGGRSTDTQYF.

The CDR3 nucleotides read TGTGCCAGCTGGGGCTCCAAAACCTCCTATGGCTACACCTTC. It encodes CASWGSKTSYGYTF. This chain links TRBV6-5 with TRBJ1-2; maybe TRBD1 (5 bases). This CDR3 is built from 14 residues. The germline V and J ends were trimmed by 8 bases and 4 bases, with 17 bases remaining between them. The V gene's germline CDR1 is MNHEY and CDR2 SVGAGI.